Listed below are T cell receptor beta chains from one sample, sequenced in a study of shared clonotypes between healthy human individuals. This table comes from immunoSEQ multiplex PCR, and its TCRdb copy is limited to in-frame clones, with some not included. The sample gives some 1.4 million clones, roughly 96% of which show up once; 0.95% to 1.5% is in the top ten. The sequenced sample was naive CD4+ T cells sorted from blood. The origin of the receptors is a young man in good health. Both conserved end residues are part of each CDR3. D genes are given only for firm matches. Rows give clone size only sometimes, using once, few, many, or a class for an expanded clone.

cdr3_nt | cdr3_aa | d_call | j_call | clone_size | v_call
TGTGCCACCAGCAGAGCCCCAACTAGCGGAGTCGCCTACAATGAGCAGTTCTTC | CATSRAPTSGVAYNEQFF | TRBD2 | TRBJ2-1 | - | TRBV15
TGTGCCATCAGTGAGTCGACAGTATCCCCTCCCTTCTTC | CAISESTVSPPFF | - | TRBJ2-1 | - | TRBV10-3
TGCGCCACTATGCACGGAATAAAGACAGATACGCAGTATTTT | CATMHGIKTDTQYF | - | TRBJ2-3 | - | TRBV5-1
TGTGCCAGCAGCTGGGCGACAGGGGGCAGAACCTACGAGCAGTACTTC | CASSWATGGRTYEQYF | TRBD1 | TRBJ2-7 | - | TRBV7-2
TGTGCCAGCAGCCCGGGGACTAGCGGGGGGTCAGGAGATACGCAGTATTTT | CASSPGTSGGSGDTQYF | TRBD2 | TRBJ2-3 | once | TRBV11-2
TGCGCCAGCAGCCCACCAGGGGGCCGGACCGGGGAGCTGTTTTTT | CASSPPGGRTGELFF | TRBD1 | TRBJ2-2 | - | TRBV5-1
TGTGCCAGCAGTTACTTCCGGGACGGTAATCAGCCCCAGCATTTT | CASSYFRDGNQPQHF | - | TRBJ1-5 | - | TRBV6-5
TGTGCCAGCAGCTTACGACTAGCGGGAGCCTACGAGCAGTACTTC | CASSLRLAGAYEQYF | TRBD2 | TRBJ2-7 | once | TRBV7-2
TGTGCCAGCAGTCGGGGGCGCGCCACAGATACGCAGTATTTT | CASSRGRATDTQYF | - | TRBJ2-3 | - | TRBV28
TGTGCCAGCAGCTTGCGCACAGATACGCAGTATTTT | CASSLRTDTQYF | - | TRBJ2-3 | - | TRBV11-2
TGTGCCACCAGCAGAGATTTGGGACAGGGCAATCAGCCCCAGCATTTT | CATSRDLGQGNQPQHF | TRBD1 | TRBJ1-5 | - | TRBV15
TGTGCCAGCAGCCCCCGGACTAGCGGGGAGATCGGATCCTACGAGCAGTACTTC | CASSPRTSGEIGSYEQYF | TRBD2 | TRBJ2-7 | - | TRBV7-8
TGTGCCAGCAGCCTCGGGGGGGAAGAGACCCAGTACTTC | CASSLGGEETQYF | TRBD2 | TRBJ2-5 | - | TRBV7-2
TGTGCCAGCAGTGAACGGACGAACTGGCAGCCCCAGCATTTT | CASSERTNWQPQHF | - | TRBJ1-5 | - | TRBV6-1
TGCGCCAGCAGCAAAGAGGGTTACAATGAGCAGTTCTTC | CASSKEGYNEQFF | - | TRBJ2-1 | - | TRBV5-1
TGCAGCGTTTACGGACAGGGGATCGATGGCTACACCTTC | CSVYGQGIDGYTF | TRBD1 | TRBJ1-2 | - | TRBV29-1
TGCGCCAGCAGCTGGGGACTTTCGGAGGGCGGGGAGCTGTTTTTT | CASSWGLSEGGELFF | - | TRBJ2-2 | - | TRBV5-1
TGTGCCAGCAGCGTTACAGGAACCGGGGAGCTGTTTTTT | CASSVTGTGELFF | - | TRBJ2-2 | - | TRBV9
TGTGCCAGCAGTTTCCGTCCCTCGCCGAGCTCCTACAATGAGCAGTTCTTC | CASSFRPSPSSYNEQFF | - | TRBJ2-1 | - | TRBV28
TGCGCCAGCAGGACTAGCGGGAGGGGCTACAATGAGCAGTTCTTC | CASRTSGRGYNEQFF | TRBD2 | TRBJ2-1 | - | TRBV5-1
TGTGCCACCAGCAGAGACAGGGGTGCGCCCCAGCATTTT | CATSRDRGAPQHF | - | TRBJ1-5 | - | TRBV15
TGTGCCAGCAGGGACCGGGACAAAAATCAGCCCCAGCATTTT | CASRDRDKNQPQHF | - | TRBJ1-5 | once | TRBV6-1
TGTGCCAGCAGTTTACTGGACAGGTTTAATGAAAAACTGTTTTTT | CASSLLDRFNEKLFF | TRBD1 | TRBJ1-4 | - | TRBV28
TGTGCCAGCAGTTTATCATGGCCGGGAGGGGTTAGCAATCAGCCCCAGCATTTT | CASSLSWPGGVSNQPQHF | - | TRBJ1-5 | - | TRBV27
TGTGCCAGCAGCCAGGGCCACATTTCCTACGAGCAGTACTTC | CASSQGHISYEQYF | - | TRBJ2-7 | few | TRBV7-8
TGTGCCAGCAGTGCCGGGACAGGGCTTTACTACGAGCAGTACTTC | CASSAGTGLYYEQYF | TRBD1 | TRBJ2-7 | - | TRBV27
TGTGCCAGCACACTCTTAGCGGGAGTAACAGATACGCAGTATTTT | CASTLLAGVTDTQYF | TRBD2 | TRBJ2-3 | - | TRBV2
TGTGCCAGCAGCTTAGCCACTAGCGGCATTAGGGATGAGCAGTTCTTC | CASSLATSGIRDEQFF | TRBD2 | TRBJ2-1 | - | TRBV7-9
TGTGCCAGTAAGGGGGACGGCAATCAGCCCCAGCATTTT | CASKGDGNQPQHF | - | TRBJ1-5 | - | TRBV19
TGTGCCAGCAGCGTAGCTACTAGCGGGAGCATTCAGTCCTACAATGAGCAGTTCTTC | CASSVATSGSIQSYNEQFF | TRBD2 | TRBJ2-1 | - | TRBV9
TGCGCCAGCAGACCCCTGGGGGGACAAGGCACAGATACGCAGTATTTT | CASRPLGGQGTDTQYF | - | TRBJ2-3 | - | TRBV5-1
TGTGCCAGCAGTGAAAGGGGGACATTACCCCGGAAAACCTACAATGAGCAGTTCTTC | CASSERGTLPRKTYNEQFF | - | TRBJ2-1 | - | TRBV6-1
TGTGCCAGTAGTGGAGGAGGGCTCGGGGAGCTGTTTTTT | CASSGGGLGELFF | - | TRBJ2-2 | - | TRBV19
TGTGCCAGCAGCAGACAGGGTGTGGAGACCCAGTACTTC | CASSRQGVETQYF | TRBD1 | TRBJ2-5 | - | TRBV11-2
TGCAGCGTTGGGACCCGGTTAGCTCCTCCTAACTATGGCTACACCTTC | CSVGTRLAPPNYGYTF | - | TRBJ1-2 | - | TRBV29-1
TGTGCCAGCAGCCAGATTTTGGGTCATGGCTACACCTTC | CASSQILGHGYTF | - | TRBJ1-2 | - | TRBV28
TGTGCCAGCAGCTTAGCGCAAACAAATCAGCCCCAGCATTTT | CASSLAQTNQPQHF | - | TRBJ1-5 | - | TRBV7-8
TGTGCCAGCAGTGAAAGGTGGCGGCTTGGAAACGAGCAGTACTTC | CASSERWRLGNEQYF | - | TRBJ2-7 | once | TRBV2
TGCAGCGTTGGGGTAGGGGACACTGACCTCGTTTTGCGCACAGATACGCAGTATTTT | CSVGVGDTDLVLRTDTQYF | - | TRBJ2-3 | - | TRBV29-1
TGTGCCAGCTCACCAACGGGCGAACTAGCGGGAGGATCCTACGAGCAGTACTTC | CASSPTGELAGGSYEQYF | TRBD2 | TRBJ2-7 | - | TRBV18
TGTGCCAGTAGTATAGGGTGGGCAGAGAACACCGGGGAGCTGTTTTTT | CASSIGWAENTGELFF | - | TRBJ2-2 | - | TRBV19
TGTGCCACCAGCTGGTTTGGCAGGGAGGATTACGAGCAGTACTTC | CATSWFGREDYEQYF | - | TRBJ2-7 | - | TRBV15
TGTGCCAGCAGCCCCAACGATCGGGGGGCAATTTCAGGGGAGCTGTTTTTT | CASSPNDRGAISGELFF | - | TRBJ2-2 | - | TRBV5-4
TGCGCCAGCAGCCAAGGGGCGGGGTCTGAGACCCAGTACTTC | CASSQGAGSETQYF | - | TRBJ2-5 | - | TRBV4-3
TGTGCCAGTAGTATACGCAGCGGATTAAGCTACGGGGAGCTGTTTTTT | CASSIRSGLSYGELFF | - | TRBJ2-2 | - | TRBV19
TGTGCCAGCTCACCTAGCGGGGTGAGCTCCTACGAGCAGTACTTC | CASSPSGVSSYEQYF | TRBD2 | TRBJ2-7 | few | TRBV18
TGTGCCAGCAGGCTAAGCTCCTACAATGAGCAGTTCTTC | CASRLSSYNEQFF | - | TRBJ2-1 | - | TRBV27
TGTGCCAGCAGACCGGGAAGGCGGGGTACGCAGTATTTT | CASRPGRRGTQYF | - | TRBJ2-3 | - | TRBV5-6
TGTGCCAGCAGCTCGGGGAAGGTAGCCAAAAACATTCAGTACTTC | CASSSGKVAKNIQYF | - | TRBJ2-4 | - | TRBV5-8
TGCAGCGTTGATCCCCCCCAGCAGTTCTTC | CSVDPPQQFF | - | TRBJ2-1 | - | TRBV29-1
TGTGCCAGCAGTTTATCAATCCATGGCGGAAACACCATATATTTT | CASSLSIHGGNTIYF | - | TRBJ1-3 | - | TRBV27
TGCGCCAGCAGCTTGGATGGCAGGGGGGTGGAAGAGACCCAGTACTTC | CASSLDGRGVEETQYF | - | TRBJ2-5 | few | TRBV5-1
TGTGCCAGCAGTGAAAACGTGGGACTTGCATCCAATGAGCAGTTCTTC | CASSENVGLASNEQFF | - | TRBJ2-1 | - | TRBV25-1
TGTGCCAGTACGTCCAACAGGGGTGGCCAAGAGACCCAGTACTTC | CASTSNRGGQETQYF | TRBD1 | TRBJ2-5 | once | TRBV19
TGTGCCAGCAGCATCGATCGCGGTCTAGGCACCTCAAGTGCCTATGGCTACACCTTC | CASSIDRGLGTSSAYGYTF | - | TRBJ1-2 | - | TRBV13